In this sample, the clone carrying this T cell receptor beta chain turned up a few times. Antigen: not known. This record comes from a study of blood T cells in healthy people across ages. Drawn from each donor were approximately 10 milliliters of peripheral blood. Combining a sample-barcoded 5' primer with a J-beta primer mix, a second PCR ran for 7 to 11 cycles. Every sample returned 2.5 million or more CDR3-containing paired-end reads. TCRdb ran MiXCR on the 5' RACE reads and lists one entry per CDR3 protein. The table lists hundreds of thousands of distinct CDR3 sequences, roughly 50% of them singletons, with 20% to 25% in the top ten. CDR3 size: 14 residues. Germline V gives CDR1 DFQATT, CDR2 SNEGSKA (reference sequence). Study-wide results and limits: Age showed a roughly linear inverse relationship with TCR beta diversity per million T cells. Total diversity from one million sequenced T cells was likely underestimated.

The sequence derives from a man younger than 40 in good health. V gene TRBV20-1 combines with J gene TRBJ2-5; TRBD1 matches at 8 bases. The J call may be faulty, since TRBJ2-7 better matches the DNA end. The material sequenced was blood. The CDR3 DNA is TGCAGTGCTAGATGGACAGGGCCCTTGGACGAGCAGTACTTC. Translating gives CSARWTGPLDEQYF.